Sequencing of this TCR beta chain was carried out in a study of blood T cell repertoires in COVID-19. Profiled with immunoSEQ multiplex PCR; TCRdb holds only in-frame clones, not every one. The table shows nearly 300,000 clones, with 88% occurring only once. The V segment lost 2 bases and the J segment 2 bases; nucleotides outside the gene matches: 5. The germline V gene has CDR1 GTSNPN and CDR2 SVGIG (reference sequence). The CDR3 has 15 residues. This receptor was identified in a woman aged 25 to 39 who had recovered from COVID-19. This rearrangement joins TRBV30 to TRBJ2-3; TRBD2 matches 9 bases. The sample comprised peripheral blood. The CDR3 reads CAWSRRGGHTDTQYF. CDR3 coding DNA: TGTGCCTGGAGTCGGCGGGGGGGGCACACAGATACGCAGTATTTT.